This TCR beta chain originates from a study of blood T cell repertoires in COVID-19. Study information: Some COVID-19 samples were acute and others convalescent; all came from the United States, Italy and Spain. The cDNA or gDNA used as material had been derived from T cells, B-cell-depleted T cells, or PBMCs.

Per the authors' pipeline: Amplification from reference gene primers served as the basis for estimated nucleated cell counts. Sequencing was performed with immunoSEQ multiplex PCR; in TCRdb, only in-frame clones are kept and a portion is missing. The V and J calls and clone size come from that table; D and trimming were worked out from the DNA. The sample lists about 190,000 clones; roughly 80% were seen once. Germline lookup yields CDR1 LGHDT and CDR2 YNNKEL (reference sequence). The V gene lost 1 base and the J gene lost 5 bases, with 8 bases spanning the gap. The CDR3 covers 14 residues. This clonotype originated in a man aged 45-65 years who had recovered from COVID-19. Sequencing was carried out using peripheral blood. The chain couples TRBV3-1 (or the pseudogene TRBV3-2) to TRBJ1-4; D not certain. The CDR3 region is CASSQGSYNEKLFF. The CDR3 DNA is TGTGCCAGCAGCCAAGGCAGTTACAATGAAAAACTGTTTTTT.